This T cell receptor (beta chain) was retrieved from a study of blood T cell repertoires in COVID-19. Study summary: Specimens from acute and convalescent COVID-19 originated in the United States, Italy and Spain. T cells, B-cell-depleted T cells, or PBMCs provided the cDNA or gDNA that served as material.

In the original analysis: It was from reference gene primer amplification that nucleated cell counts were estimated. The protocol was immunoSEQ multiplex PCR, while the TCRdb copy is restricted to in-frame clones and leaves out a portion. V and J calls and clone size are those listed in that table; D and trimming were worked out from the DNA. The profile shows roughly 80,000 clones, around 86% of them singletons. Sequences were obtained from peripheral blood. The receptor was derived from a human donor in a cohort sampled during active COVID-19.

The CDR3 spells CASSSRQFYEQYF. The CDR3 DNA reads TGTGCCAGCAGCTCCCGACAGTTCTACGAGCAGTACTTC. This chain connects TRBV11-2 to TRBJ2-7, with TRBD1 as a possible D gene (5 bases). With 4 bases removed from V and 3 bases from J, the gap between germline ends came to 10 bases. In germline, CDR1 is SGHAT, CDR2 FQNNGV. CDR3 length: 13 residues.